This passage covers 22 T cell receptor beta chains from one sample sequenced in a study of blood T cell repertoires in COVID-19. The data were produced by immunoSEQ multiplex PCR, yet TCRdb's version contains in-frame clones alone and is incomplete. The data contain 150,000 or so clones, approximately 87% of them seen just once; the ten biggest clones take up 5.5% to 7.5%. Sequenced material: peripheral blood. The receptor set was obtained from an elderly man with acute or convalescent COVID-19.

J is TRBJ2-7 and V is TRBV6-1; the match to TRBD1 covers 7 bases. After removal of 4 bases from V and 2 bases from J, the junction contained 11 bases not matched to a gene. Germline V gives CDR1 MNHNS, CDR2 SASEGT. The CDR3 runs to 16 residues. DNA for the CDR3: TGTGCCAGCAGTGGAAAACCCGGGACAGCGACCTACGAGCAGTACTTC. Translation gives CASSGKPGTATYEQYF.

The chain couples TRBV11-2 to TRBJ2-5; TRBD2 matches 14 bases. With 6 bases clipped from V and 4 bases from J, the junction kept 4 bases outside the gene matches. Germline V gene data show CDR1 as SGHAT and CDR2 as FQNNGV. The CDR3 spans 15 residues. The CDR3 loop is CASRGLAGVRETQYF. The CDR3 coding sequence is TGTGCCAGCAGGGGACTAGCGGGAGTACGAGAGACCCAGTACTTC.

J is TRBJ1-4 and V is TRBV4-2, with D tentatively TRBD1 (6 bases). The CDR3 runs to 16 residues. Germline V CDR1 and CDR2: LGHNA, YNFKEQ. V was cut by 4 bases and J by 3 bases, with 15 bases left in between. The CDR3 coding sequence is TGTGCCAGCAGCCCCACAGGGCTGGGATCTAATGAAAAACTGTTTTTT. It yields the protein CASSPTGLGSNEKLFF.

The chain recombines TRBV18 with TRBJ1-5; the D gene is possibly TRBD1 (5 bases). Germline CDR1 is KGHSH and CDR2 is LQKENI. Between the trimmed V and J ends, which lost 5 bases and 1 base, there was a span of 9 bases. The CDR3 consists of 14 residues. For the CDR3, the DNA is TGTGCCAGCTCAAGGGGATCGAGCAATCAGCCCCAGCATTTT. It yields the protein CASSRGSSNQPQHF. The whole variable domain, remainder taken from reference TRBV18 and TRBJ1-5, is NAGVMQNPRHLVRRRGQEARLRCSPMKGHSHVYWYRQLPEEGLKFMVYLQKENIIDESGMPKERFSAEFPKEGPSILRIQQVVRGDSAAYFCASSRGSSNQPQHFGDGTRLSIL.

The chain recombines TRBV7-2 with TRBJ1-4; 12 positions match TRBD1. Germline values: CDR1 SGHTA, CDR2 FQGNSA. V gave up 3 bases and J gave up 7 bases; unmatched junction bases: 9. CDR3 size: 17 residues. The DNA of the CDR3 is TGTGCCAGCAGCTTGTCCGGGACAGGGGGCGCATTTGAAAAACTGTTTTTT. It is translated as CASSLSGTGGAFEKLFF.

V usage is TRBV3-1 (or the pseudogene TRBV3-2) and J usage is TRBJ2-1, with 14 bases that match TRBD2. J lost 7 bases, V lost 3 bases, and 11 bases had no gene match. CDR1 is LGHDT and CDR2 is YNNKEL in the germline V gene (reference sequence). CDR3 length equals 18 residues. The DNA of the CDR3 is TGTGCCAGCAGCCACTACTTGGGACTAGCGGGAGTGCGGAATGAGCAGTTCTTC. This translates into CASSHYLGLAGVRNEQFF.

This CDR3 reads CASSFLAGGEQFF. DNA of the CDR3: TGTGCCAGCAGCTTCCTAGCGGGCGGTGAGCAGTTCTTC. This chain links TRBV7-2 with TRBJ2-1; 8 nucleotides line up with TRBD2. The CDR3 is made up of 13 amino acids. V was clipped by 3 bases and J by 9 bases; unmatched bases: 4. CDR1 and CDR2 from the germline V gene are SGHTA and FQGNSA.

The chain employs TRBV19 and TRBJ1-1, with 8 bases fitting TRBD1. The CDR3 has 15 amino acids. With V trimmed by 4 bases and J by 1 base, 5 bases remained unmatched. Germline values: CDR1 LNHDA, CDR2 SQIVND (reference sequence). CDR3 in DNA: TGTGCCAGTAGTAAAACAGGGGGGACGAACACTGAAGCTTTCTTT. Translation: CASSKTGGTNTEAFF.

The chain recombines TRBV7-8 with TRBJ1-2, with a tentative D call TRBD1 (5 bases). The V end lost 5 bases, the J end lost 4 bases, and 17 bases lay between the germline ends. The CDR3 runs to 15 residues. Per the germline V gene, CDR1 is SGHVS and CDR2 is FQNEAQ. CDR3 sequence (DNA): TGTGCCAGCAGCCTCCAGTGGGGGGTTGGCTATGGCTACACCTTC. This encodes CASSLQWGVGYGYTF. Based on the CDR3 plus reference TRBV7-8 and TRBJ1-2, the full variable domain is GAGVSQSPRYKVAKRGQDVALRCDPISGHVSLFWYQQALGQGPEFLTYFQNEAQLDKSGLPSDRFFAERPEGSVSTLKIQRTQQEDSAVYLCASSLQWGVGYGYTFGSGTRLTVV.

The gene calls are TRBV9 and TRBJ1-4; D possibly corresponds to TRBD1 (5 bases). The V end was cut by 3 bases, the J end by 10 bases, with 16 bases between. The CDR3 length is 14 residues. In germline, CDR1 is SGDLS, CDR2 YYNGEE. The DNA for the CDR3 is TGTGCCAGCAGCGCGGACACCACGGGGGGAAAACTGTTTTTT. Protein product: CASSADTTGGKLFF.

This sequence joins TRBV9 and TRBJ2-1; maybe TRBD2 (5 bases). In germline, CDR1 is SGDLS, CDR2 YYNGEE. Trimming took off 0 bases at V and 8 bases at J, with 15 bases between the two ends. The CDR3 totals 15 residues. CDR3 in amino acids: CASSVGPSGWDEQFF. CDR3 nucleotide sequence: TGTGCCAGCAGCGTAGGACCATCGGGGTGGGATGAGCAGTTCTTC.

The rearrangement uses TRBV9 and TRBJ1-1, with TRBD1 as a possible D gene (6 bases). Germline-derived CDR1 and CDR2 are SGDLS and YYNGEE. The CDR3 is 14 residues long. Deletions cut 2 bases from V and 4 bases from J, with 12 bases between. The CDR3 protein is CASSVRGVGTEAFF. CDR3 bases: TGTGCCAGCAGCGTCAGGGGAGTGGGCACTGAAGCTTTCTTT.

The V and J genes are TRBV27 and TRBJ2-4, with D perhaps TRBD1 (5 bases). V was clipped by 4 bases and J by 2 bases, with 18 bases between them. This CDR3 spans 17 amino acids. Germline CDR1 is MNHEY and CDR2 is SMNVEV (reference sequence). CDR3: CASSSIQGFSTKNIQYF. CDR3 DNA: TGTGCCAGCAGTTCCATTCAGGGCTTTTCTACCAAAAACATTCAGTACTTC.

This clone was observed a handful of times. V and J are TRBV6-2 or TRBV6-3 and TRBJ1-2, with D hard to call. Germline loops: CDR1 MNHEY, CDR2 SVGEGT. This CDR3 comprises 15 residues. V was trimmed by 2 bases and J by 5 bases, leaving 15 bases between them. CDR3 protein: CASSYQTLGRYGYTF. The CDR3 DNA reads TGTGCCAGCAGTTACCAGACCTTAGGGAGGTATGGCTACACCTTC.

The V and J genes are TRBV6-6 and TRBJ2-2, with D perhaps TRBD2 (5 bases). From germline, CDR1 is MNHNY and CDR2 SVGAGI (reference sequence). Trimming removed 7 bases from V and 6 bases from J, with 15 bases in between. This CDR3 is built from 14 residues. CDR3 residues: CASTPLVPAGELFF. The CDR3 nucleotides read TGTGCCAGCACTCCACTAGTTCCTGCCGGGGAGCTGTTTTTT.

The chain couples TRBV28 to TRBJ2-5; 10 nucleotides line up with TRBD2. Trimming took 3 bases from V and 5 from J; bases not matched to a gene: 9. Germline V gene lookup returns CDR1 MDHEN and CDR2 SYDVKM. CDR3 length equals 16 residues. The CDR3 DNA sequence: TGTGCCAGCAGTTTGCTCGGACTAGCGGTCCAGGAGACCCAGTACTTC. It codes for CASSLLGLAVQETQYF.

The rearrangement joins TRBV7-2 to TRBJ1-2; 9 positions agree with TRBD1. J gave up 0 bases and V 5 bases, and 7 bases lay outside the gene matches. Germline loops: CDR1 SGHTA, CDR2 FQGNSA. CDR3 length: 16 amino acids. The CDR3 nucleotides are TGTGCCAGCAGCCGGGACAGGGAGTTAGCTAACTATGGCTACACCTTC. Translation: CASSRDRELANYGYTF.

The rearrangement uses TRBV9 and TRBJ1-3; tentative D call: TRBD1 (6 bases). Trimming stripped 3 bases from V and 2 bases from J, with 12 bases between. Germline V gives CDR1 SGDLS, CDR2 YYNGEE. The CDR3 spans 15 residues. CDR3 nucleotides: TGTGCCAGCAGCGCGACACAGGGAACTGGAAACACCATATATTTT. It codes for CASSATQGTGNTIYF.

This chain joins TRBV5-1 and TRBJ1-6; D may be TRBD1 (6 bases). Germline CDR1 is SGHRS and CDR2 is YFSETQ. The CDR3 runs 14 residues. V was trimmed by 5 bases and J by 3 bases, leaving 9 bases between them. The CDR3 loop is CASSKGDYNSPLHF. The CDR3 DNA sequence: TGCGCCAGCAGTAAGGGGGACTATAATTCACCCCTCCACTTT.

The chain uses TRBV9 and TRBJ2-7; 10 nucleotides align to TRBD2. The germline V gene has CDR1 SGDLS and CDR2 YYNGEE. The ends lost 0 bases at V and 4 bases at J; junction bases unmatched: 10. The CDR3 has 17 amino acids. The chain's CDR3 is CASSVGVSGRTGYEQYF. The CDR3 coding sequence is TGTGCCAGCAGCGTAGGGGTTAGCGGGAGGACCGGTTACGAGCAGTACTTC.

This clone was picked up one time. V and J are TRBV19 and TRBJ2-2; a weak D match, TRBD1 (6 bases). V lost 5 bases, J lost 4 bases, and 11 bases lay in between. The CDR3 has 14 residues. The germline V gene has CDR1 LNHDA and CDR2 SQIVND (reference sequence). The CDR3 region is CASSSGAATGELFF. The CDR3 DNA follows: TGTGCCAGTAGTTCAGGGGCGGCCACCGGGGAGCTGTTTTTT.

V is TRBV19 and J is TRBJ2-1; TRBD2 matches 8 bases. In germline, CDR1 is LNHDA, CDR2 SQIVND (reference sequence). The CDR3 has 15 amino acids. Trimming at V came to 8 bases and at J to 0 bases, leaving 6 bases not matched to a gene. The CDR3 DNA sequence: TGTGCCAGTGCCACTAGCGGAGTCTCCTACAATGAGCAGTTCTTC. It encodes CASATSGVSYNEQFF.